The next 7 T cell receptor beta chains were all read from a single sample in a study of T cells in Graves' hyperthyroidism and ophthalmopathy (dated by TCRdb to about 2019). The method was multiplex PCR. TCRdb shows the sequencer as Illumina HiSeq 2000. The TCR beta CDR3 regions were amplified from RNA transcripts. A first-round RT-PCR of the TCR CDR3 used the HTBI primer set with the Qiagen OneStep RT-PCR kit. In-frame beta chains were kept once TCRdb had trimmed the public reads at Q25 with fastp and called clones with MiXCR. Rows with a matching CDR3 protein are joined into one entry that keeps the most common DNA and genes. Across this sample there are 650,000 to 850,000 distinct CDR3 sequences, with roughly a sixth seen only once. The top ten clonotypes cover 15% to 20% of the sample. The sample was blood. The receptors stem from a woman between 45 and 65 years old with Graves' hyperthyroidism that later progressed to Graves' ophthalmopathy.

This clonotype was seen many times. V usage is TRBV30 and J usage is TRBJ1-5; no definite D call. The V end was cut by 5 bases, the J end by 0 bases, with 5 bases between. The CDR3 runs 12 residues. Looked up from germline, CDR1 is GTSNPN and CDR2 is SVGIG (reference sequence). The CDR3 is CAWDDSNQPQHF. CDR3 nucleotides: TGTGCCTGGGACGATAGCAATCAGCCCCAGCATTTT.

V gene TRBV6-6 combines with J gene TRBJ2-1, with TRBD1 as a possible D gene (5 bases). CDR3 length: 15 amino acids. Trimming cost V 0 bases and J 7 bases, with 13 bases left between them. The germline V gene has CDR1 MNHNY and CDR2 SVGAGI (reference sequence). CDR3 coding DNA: TGTGCCAGCAGTTACTCGAATCAGGGTTGGAATGAGCAGTTCTTC. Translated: CASSYSNQGWNEQFF.

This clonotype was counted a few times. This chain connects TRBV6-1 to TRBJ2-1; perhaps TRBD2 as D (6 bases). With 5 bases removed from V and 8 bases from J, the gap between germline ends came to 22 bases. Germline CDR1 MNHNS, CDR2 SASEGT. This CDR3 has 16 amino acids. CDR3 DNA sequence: TGTGCCAGCAGTCGACAGAGTACTAGCAAGTTCGATGAGCAGTTCTTC. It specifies CASSRQSTSKFDEQFF.

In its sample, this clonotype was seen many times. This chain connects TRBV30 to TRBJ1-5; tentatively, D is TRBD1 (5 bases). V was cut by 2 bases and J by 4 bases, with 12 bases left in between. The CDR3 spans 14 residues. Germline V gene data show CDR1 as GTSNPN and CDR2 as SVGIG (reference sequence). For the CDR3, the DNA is TGTGCCTGGAGTAGACAGCGGAGGAATCAGCCCCAGCATTTT. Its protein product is CAWSRQRRNQPQHF.

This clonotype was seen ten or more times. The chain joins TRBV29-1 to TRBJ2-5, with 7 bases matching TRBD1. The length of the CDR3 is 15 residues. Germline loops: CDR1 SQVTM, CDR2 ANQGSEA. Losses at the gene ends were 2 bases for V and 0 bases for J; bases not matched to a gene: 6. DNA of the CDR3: TGCAGCGTTGAAAGAGGGACAGCGTACCAAGAGACCCAGTACTTC. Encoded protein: CSVERGTAYQETQYF. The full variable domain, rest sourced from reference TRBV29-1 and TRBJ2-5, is SAVISQKPSRDICQRGTSLTIQCQVDSQVTMMFWYRQQPGQSLTLIATANQGSEATYESGFVIDKFPISRPNLTFSTLTVSNMSPEDSSIYLCSVERGTAYQETQYFGPGTRLLVL.

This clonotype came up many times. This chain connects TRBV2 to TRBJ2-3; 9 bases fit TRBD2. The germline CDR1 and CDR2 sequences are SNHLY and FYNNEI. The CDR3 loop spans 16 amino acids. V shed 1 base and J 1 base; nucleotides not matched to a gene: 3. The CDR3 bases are TGTGCCAGCAGTGAAGAGGCTAGCGGGGGCACAGATACGCAGTATTTT. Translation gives CASSEEASGGTDTQYF.

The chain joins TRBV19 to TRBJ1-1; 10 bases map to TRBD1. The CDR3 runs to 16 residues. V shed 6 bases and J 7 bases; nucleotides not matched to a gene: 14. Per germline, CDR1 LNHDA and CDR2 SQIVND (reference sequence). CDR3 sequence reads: CASRPRRGTGAIEAFF. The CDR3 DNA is TGTGCCAGTAGGCCAAGGAGAGGGACAGGGGCTATTGAAGCTTTCTTT.